This T cell receptor beta chain comes out of a study of blood T cells in healthy people across ages. Overall study results and limits: It was the long-lived donors that had more naive CD4+ cells and higher diversity than aged donors.

This clonotype was seen ten or more times. The antigen is unknown. The CDR3 covers 15 residues. Trimming left V 4 bases short and J 3 bases short, with 17 bases between. CDR1 is SGHRS, CDR2 YFSETQ, per germline. The use of a sample-barcoded 5' primer and a J-beta primer mix characterized a second PCR of about 6 to 11 cycles. TCRdb used MiXCR to reprocess the 5' RACE reads, holding one entry per CDR3 protein. Altogether about 780,000 distinct CDR3 sequences are present, roughly 46% being singletons, with the ten largest covering about a sixth. The chain couples TRBV5-1 to TRBJ2-7, with a possible D match to TRBD2 (6 bases). This TCR derives from a man older than 75 in good health. Sample: blood. CDR3 DNA: TGCGCCAGCAGCCCGCAGGGAGGACAATTCTACGAGCAGTACTTC. Translating it yields CASSPQGGQFYEQYF.